A single sample gave rise to the 7 T cell receptor beta chains below, sequenced in a study of breast tumors, draining lymph nodes, adjacent tissues. Breast cancer patients provided tissue from their axillary draining lymph nodes. Each CDR3 protein gets one entry after TCRdb re-called the multiplex PCR reads with MiXCR. The sample lists approximately 230,000 distinct CDR3 sequences; around 35% were seen once. Sequenced: axillary lymph node tissue. The receptor set was obtained from a female donor with breast cancer. Some clones in this sample may be carry-over from other donors' samples.

This clonotype was counted many times. The chain links TRBV7-9 to TRBJ2-1; 11 positions agree with TRBD2. Per the germline V gene, CDR1 is SEHNR and CDR2 is FQNEAQ (reference sequence). V gave up 2 bases and J gave up 8 bases; unmatched junction bases: 2. The CDR3 extends over 14 amino acids. In DNA, the CDR3 is TGTGCCAGCAGCTTACTAGCGGGAGGATATGAGCAGTTCTTC. Its translation: CASSLLAGGYEQFF.

This clonotype was seen only a few times. The chain joins TRBV6-4 to TRBJ2-3, with 9 positions matching TRBD2. CDR1 is MRHNA, CDR2 SNTAGT, per germline. V was clipped by 2 bases and J by 3 bases; unmatched bases: 3. The CDR3 contains 15 residues. In DNA, the CDR3 is TGTGCCAGCAGTGACGCGGGGGGGCGTACAGATACGCAGTATTTT. Its translation is CASSDAGGRTDTQYF.

Points on this clonotype: This may stem from a read error, because a much larger clone lies one nucleotide away. The chain carries TRBV20-1 and TRBJ2-1; 8 nucleotides line up with TRBD2. This CDR3 comprises 14 residues. Germline values: CDR1 DFQATT, CDR2 SNEGSKA (reference sequence). CDR3 nucleotide sequence: TGCAGTGCTGCCCCGGCTAGCGGGTACACTGAGCAGTTCTTC. Its translation: CSAAPASGYTEQFF.

The gene calls are TRBV10-3 and TRBJ1-1, with a weak D call TRBD1 (5 bases). CDR3 length: 16 residues. V was trimmed by 10 bases and J by 4 bases, leaving 25 bases between them. CDR1 ENHRY and CDR2 SYGVKD come from the germline V gene. The CDR3 reads CASTKTLRGWSTEAFF. CDR3 DNA sequence: TGTGCCAGCACCAAGACCCTTCGGGGCTGGAGCACTGAAGCTTTCTTT.

This clonotype appeared many times. This chain connects TRBV5-8 to TRBJ1-2; TRBD1 might be the D (5 bases). From germline, CDR1 is SGHTS and CDR2 YDEGEE. This CDR3 has 13 residues. V lost 0 bases and J lost 7, with 10 bases in between. Written as DNA, the CDR3 is TGTGCCAGCAGCTTGGGCTGGGGGTCTGGCTACACCTTC. It yields the protein CASSLGWGSGYTF.

J is TRBJ2-1 and V is TRBV29-1; 13 bases fit TRBD2. J gave up 8 bases and V 8 bases, and 12 bases lay outside the gene matches. Per germline, CDR1 SQVTM and CDR2 ANQGSEA. The CDR3 length is 15 residues. In DNA, the CDR3 is TGCAGCAGTGAACGAGGACTAGCGGGGGCGCATGAGCAGTTCTTC. As protein: CSSERGLAGAHEQFF.

The chain combines TRBV20-1 with TRBJ2-5; D is perhaps TRBD1 or TRBD2 (5 bases each). Germline lookup yields CDR1 DFQATT and CDR2 SNEGSKA (reference sequence). V shed 6 bases and J shed 0 bases, with 11 bases lying between them. The CDR3 loop spans 13 amino acids. The CDR3 loop is CSASGTYQETQYF. The CDR3 DNA is TGCAGTGCCTCCGGGACGTACCAAGAGACCCAGTACTTC.